These 27 T cell receptor beta chains originate from one sample sequenced in a study of blood T cells in healthy people across ages. The second PCR ran about 6 to 11 cycles with a sample-barcoded 5' primer and J-beta primers. A single record per CDR3 protein comes from TCRdb applying MiXCR to the 5' RACE reads. The sample consists of 380,000 or so distinct CDR3 sequences, approximately 52% of them appearing once. The sample taken for sequencing was blood. The receptors stem from a man between 60 and 75 years old in good health.

The CDR3 here is CSANPGTGDNEQFF. The CDR3 nucleotides read TGCAGTGCCAACCCCGGGACAGGGGACAATGAGCAGTTCTTC. V is TRBV20-1 and J is TRBJ2-1; TRBD1 aligns across 10 bases. Germline V lookup: CDR1 DFQATT, CDR2 SNEGSKA (reference sequence). Germline trimming cut 6 bases from V and 5 bases from J; bases unmatched to any gene: 7. This CDR3 spans 14 amino acids.

This clonotype has more than one count but fewer than ten. CDR3 in amino acids: CATQFTGGNTEAFF. CDR3 in DNA: TGTGCCACCCAGTTTACGGGCGGGAACACTGAAGCTTTCTTT. J is TRBJ1-1 and V is TRBV27, with D unresolved. The CDR3 spans 14 residues. Germline CDR1 and CDR2: MNHEY and SMNVEV (reference sequence). V shed 10 bases and J shed 1 base, with 16 bases lying between them.

The chain joins TRBV2 to TRBJ2-1; TRBD2 matches at 11 bases. The CDR3 spans 15 residues. Germline V gene lookup returns CDR1 SNHLY and CDR2 FYNNEI. V shed 3 bases and J 6 bases; nucleotides not matched to a gene: 4. CDR3 DNA sequence: TGTGCCAGCAGTGACCCTAGCGGGGGGCTCAATGAGCAGTTCTTC. Protein: CASSDPSGGLNEQFF.

The V gene is TRBV20-1, the J gene TRBJ2-3, with D possibly TRBD1 on 6 matching bases. V lost 5 bases to trimming and J lost 11 bases, with 17 bases between them. CDR1 is DFQATT, CDR2 SNEGSKA, per germline (reference sequence). The CDR3 runs to 12 residues. The CDR3 DNA follows: TGCAGTGCTCCCGTACAGGGTTGGGAGCAGTATTTT. This gives the protein CSAPVQGWEQYF.

CDR3 loop: CASSQLWARQGAGETQYF. CDR3 nucleotides: TGTGCCAGCAGCCAATTATGGGCGAGACAGGGGGCGGGCGAGACCCAGTACTTC. The chain recombines TRBV28 with TRBJ2-5, with 10 nucleotides matching TRBD1. Germline CDR1 is MDHEN and CDR2 is SYDVKM. The CDR3 consists of 18 residues. The trim removed 6 bases at V and 5 bases at J, leaving 18 bases unmatched.

The sample holds a few counts of this clonotype. The CDR3 bases are TGCGCCAGCAGCTCCACAGGGATATTCGAAGCTTTCTTT. Translating gives CASSSTGIFEAFF. This rearrangement joins TRBV5-1 to TRBJ1-1; D is perhaps TRBD1 (6 bases). Germline loops: CDR1 SGHRS, CDR2 YFSETQ. The CDR3 is 13 amino acids. The ends were cut back, 3 bases at V and 8 bases at J, with 14 bases in the middle.

The chain uses TRBV6-5 and TRBJ2-7; tentatively, D is TRBD1 (5 bases). The CDR3 runs 13 residues. The V end lost 3 bases, the J end lost 3 bases, and 9 bases lay between the germline ends. Germline V CDR1 and CDR2: MNHEY, SVGAGI. The CDR3 reads CASSYGAYYEQYF. In DNA form, the CDR3 reads TGTGCCAGCAGTTATGGGGCGTACTACGAGCAGTACTTC.

The gene calls are TRBV7-2 and TRBJ2-3, with D perhaps being TRBD1 or TRBD2 (5 bases each). CDR3 length equals 14 residues. Germline-derived CDR1 and CDR2 are SGHTA and FQGNSA. The V and J ends lost 6 bases and 4 bases respectively, with 14 bases between them. CDR3 loop: CASRQMVGADTQYF. For the CDR3, the DNA is TGTGCCAGCAGGCAGATGGTGGGGGCAGATACGCAGTATTTT.

This clonotype was picked up a small number of times. V and J are TRBV6-2 or TRBV6-3 and TRBJ2-2; a possible D gene is TRBD2 (6 bases). This CDR3 region has 15 residues. CDR1 and CDR2 from the germline V gene are MNHEY and SVGEGT. Trimming stripped 6 bases from V and 1 base from J, with 12 bases between. The CDR3 is CASRPASVNTGELFF. CDR3 sequence (DNA): TGTGCCAGCAGACCGGCTAGCGTGAACACCGGGGAGCTGTTTTTT.

The chain employs TRBV5-6 and TRBJ1-2, with unresolved D. The CDR3 is 14 residues long. V was shortened by 4 bases and J by 0 bases, with 10 bases between the two germline ends. The V gene's germline CDR1 is SGHDT and CDR2 YYEEEE. The CDR3 nucleotides are TGTGCCAGCAGCCTACAGCCAACTAACTATGGCTACACCTTC. Translation: CASSLQPTNYGYTF.

There are a few counts of this clonotype. V and J are TRBV27 and TRBJ2-7; the D gene is possibly TRBD1 (6 bases). CDR1 is MNHEY and CDR2 is SMNVEV in the germline V gene (reference sequence). CDR3 length: 14 residues. The ends were cut back, 5 bases at V and 10 bases at J, with 21 bases in the middle. In DNA form, the CDR3 reads TGTGCCAGCAGTCCGGTAATACAGGGTCCACCCCAGTACTTC. Its protein is CASSPVIQGPPQYF.

The chain is built from TRBV18 and TRBJ2-7; 8 nucleotides line up with TRBD1. The V gene end was trimmed by 2 bases and the J gene end by 3 bases; junction bases not matched to a gene: 3. The germline CDR1 and CDR2 sequences are KGHSH and LQKENI. This CDR3 has 14 residues. The CDR3 region is CASSPGTGFYEQYF. CDR3 nucleotide sequence: TGTGCCAGCTCACCAGGGACAGGTTTCTACGAGCAGTACTTC. Variable domain in full (rest from reference TRBV18 and TRBJ2-7): NAGVMQNPRHLVRRRGQEARLRCSPMKGHSHVYWYRQLPEEGLKFMVYLQKENIIDESGMPKERFSAEFPKEGPSILRIQQVVRGDSAAYFCASSPGTGFYEQYFGPGTRLTVT.

The genes are TRBV5-1 and TRBJ1-1; the match to TRBD1 covers 8 bases. CDR1 and CDR2 from the germline V gene are SGHRS and YFSETQ. With 1 base clipped from V and 3 bases from J, the junction kept 2 bases outside the gene matches. This CDR3 is built from 14 residues. Here the CDR3 reads CASSLTTGDTEAFF. The CDR3 DNA is TGCGCCAGCAGCTTGACGACAGGGGACACTGAAGCTTTCTTT.

This clonotype was seen only a few times. The rearrangement links TRBV20-1 to TRBJ2-5, with D possibly matching TRBD2 (6 bases). The CDR3 consists of 14 residues. CDR1 DFQATT and CDR2 SNEGSKA come from the germline V gene (reference sequence). The V and J ends lost 0 bases and 6 bases respectively, with 14 bases between them. The CDR3 loop reads CSAREGGTLKTQYF. The CDR3 DNA follows: TGCAGTGCTAGAGAAGGAGGGACCCTAAAGACCCAGTACTTC.

The chain employs TRBV20-1 and TRBJ1-6; TRBD1 might be the D (5 bases). V gave up 7 bases and J gave up 10 bases, with 26 bases separating them. The CDR3 length is 16 residues. Germline values: CDR1 DFQATT, CDR2 SNEGSKA (reference sequence). CDR3 loop: CSVSRSERGARSPLHF. The DNA for the CDR3 is TGCAGTGTTAGTAGATCGGAAAGGGGCGCTCGGTCACCCCTCCACTTT.

The chain employs TRBV2 and TRBJ2-4; a weak D match, TRBD1 (5 bases). Trimming removed 3 bases at V and 6 bases at J, with 12 bases between. The V gene's germline CDR1 is SNHLY and CDR2 FYNNEI. This CDR3 region has 14 residues. In nucleotides, the CDR3 is TGTGCCAGCAGTGATTCCAGGGCCGGAAACATTCAGTACTTC. Its protein is CASSDSRAGNIQYF.

V gene TRBV7-6 combines with J gene TRBJ2-5, with 9 bases that match TRBD1. The end of the DNA aligns better with TRBJ2-7, so the J call may be wrong. The V gene's germline CDR1 is SGHVS and CDR2 FNYEAQ. CDR3 size: 16 residues. This CDR3 is CASSPQPGQGTYEQYF. As DNA, the CDR3 is TGTGCCAGCAGCCCACAACCGGGACAGGGCACCTACGAGCAGTACTTC.

This clonotype was observed a few times. The chain is built from TRBV7-3 and TRBJ1-1; D remains unclear. This CDR3 has 13 amino acids. V was trimmed by 3 bases and J by 6 bases, leaving 11 bases between them. Germline-derived CDR1 and CDR2 are SGHTA and FQGTGA. This chain's CDR3 is CASSFTGRSEAFF. CDR3 coding DNA: TGTGCCAGCAGCTTCACGGGGAGGTCTGAAGCTTTCTTT.

The chain carries TRBV10-3 and TRBJ2-1; 8 bases match TRBD1. The CDR3 has 14 amino acids. Germline V lookup: CDR1 ENHRY, CDR2 SYGVKD. The ends lost 11 bases at V and 2 bases at J; junction bases unmatched: 8. Here the CDR3 DNA reads TGTGCCGTCCTTGCCAGGGGGCCCTACAATGAGCAGTTCTTC. Protein sequence: CAVLARGPYNEQFF.

Turning to this clonotype: The junction and the germline gene differ at one end; a read error may be behind it. The genes are TRBV20-1 and TRBJ1-2, with 11 nucleotides matching TRBD1. From germline, CDR1 is DFQATT and CDR2 SNEGSKA (reference sequence). The CDR3 has 13 amino acids. In nucleotides, the CDR3 is TGCGGTGCTAGAGGACAGGGGGCGGGTGGCTACACCTTC. Its translation: CGARGQGAGGYTF.

The sample holds a few counts of this clonotype. The V call is TRBV5-1, the J call TRBJ2-1; weak D call: TRBD1 (6 bases). Between the trimmed V and J ends, which lost 1 base and 4 bases, there was a span of 12 bases. Germline V CDR1 and CDR2: SGHRS, YFSETQ. The CDR3 is 15 amino acids. In DNA, the CDR3 is TGCGCCAGCAGCTTGCAAACAGGGCAATACAATGAGCAGTTCTTC. Protein sequence: CASSLQTGQYNEQFF.

This clonotype was seen many times. The chain carries TRBV30 and TRBJ2-3; TRBD1 is a possible D gene (6 bases). CDR1 and CDR2 (germline): GTSNPN, SVGIG (reference sequence). CDR3 size: 12 residues. Between the trimmed V and J ends, which lost 5 bases and 6 bases, there was a span of 12 bases. The CDR3 DNA reads TGTGCCTGGGGCACAGGGTACGATACGCAGTATTTT. Translation gives CAWGTGYDTQYF.

The chain recombines TRBV15 with TRBJ1-1, with TRBD1 matching over 7 bases. Germline V gives CDR1 LNHNV, CDR2 YYDKDF (reference sequence). Trimming removed 5 bases from V and 8 bases from J; junction bases left unmatched: 5. This CDR3 region has 12 residues. CDR3 sequence (DNA): TGTGCCACCAGCCACCCCAGGGGGGAAGCTTTCTTT. Protein product: CATSHPRGEAFF.

The chain links TRBV5-6 to TRBJ2-5, with D maybe TRBD2 (6 bases). Germline loops: CDR1 SGHDT, CDR2 YYEEEE. There are 15 residues in the CDR3. Trimming took 3 bases from V and 3 from J, leaving 15 bases between them. The CDR3, as DNA: TGTGCCAGCAGCTCCGGAGGGAGCAATGAAGAGACCCAGTACTTC. Encoded protein: CASSSGGSNEETQYF.

There are many counts of this clonotype. A much larger clonotype is one base distant, so this may be a read error. J is TRBJ2-5 and V is TRBV29-1; TRBD2 agrees at 14 bases. The ends lost 7 bases at V and 11 bases at J; junction bases unmatched: 9. Germline CDR1 reads SQVTM; CDR2 reads ANQGSEA. This CDR3 has 13 amino acids. The CDR3 region is CSAGLAGGVEQYF. CDR3 coding DNA: TGCAGCGCCGGACTAGCGGGGGGTGTTGAGCAGTACTTC. The full variable domain, with the rest looked up from reference TRBV29-1 and TRBJ2-5, is SAVISQKPSRDICQRGTSLTIQCQVDSQVTMMFWYRQQPGQSLTLIATANQGSEATYESGFVIDKFPISRPNLTFSTLTVSNMSPEDSSIYLCSAGLAGGVEQYFGPGTRLLVL.

About this clonotype itself: A much bigger clone sits one base away, suggesting this may be a read error. This chain links TRBV29-1 with TRBJ2-2; D may match TRBD1 or TRBD2 (5 bases each). This CDR3 region has 13 residues. V lost 5 bases to trimming and J lost 4 bases, with 11 bases between them. The germline V gene encodes CDR1 SQVTM and CDR2 ANQGSEA. This CDR3 is CSVSRGATGELFF. DNA of the CDR3: TGCAGCGTTTCACGAGGGGCCACCGGGGAGCTGTTTTTT.

The rearrangement joins TRBV5-1 to TRBJ2-5, with TRBD2 matching 8 bases. From germline, CDR1 is SGHRS and CDR2 YFSETQ. Trimming at V came to 0 bases and at J to 4 bases, leaving 8 bases not matched to a gene. The CDR3 length is 16 residues. The CDR3 region has the DNA TGCGCCAGCAGCTTGGAGGTCGCGGGGGGCCGAGAGACCCAGTACTTC. Amino acid sequence: CASSLEVAGGRETQYF.